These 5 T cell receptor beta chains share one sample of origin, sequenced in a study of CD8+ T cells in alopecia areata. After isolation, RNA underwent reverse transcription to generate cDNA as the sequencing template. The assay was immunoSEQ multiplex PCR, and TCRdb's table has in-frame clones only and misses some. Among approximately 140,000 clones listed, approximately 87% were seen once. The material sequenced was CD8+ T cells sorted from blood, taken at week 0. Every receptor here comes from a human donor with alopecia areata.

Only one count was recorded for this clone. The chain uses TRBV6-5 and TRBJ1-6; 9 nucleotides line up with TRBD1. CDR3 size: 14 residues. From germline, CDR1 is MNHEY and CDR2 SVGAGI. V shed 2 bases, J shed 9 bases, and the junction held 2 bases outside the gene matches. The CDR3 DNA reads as TGTGCCAGCAGTTACGGGACAGGGCCTTCACCCCTCCACTTT. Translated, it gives CASSYGTGPSPLHF.

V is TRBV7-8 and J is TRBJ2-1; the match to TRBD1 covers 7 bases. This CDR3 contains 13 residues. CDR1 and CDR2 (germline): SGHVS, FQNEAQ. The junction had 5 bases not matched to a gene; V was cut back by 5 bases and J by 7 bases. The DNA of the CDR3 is TGTGCCAGCAGCAATTCAGGGGGAAATGAGCAGTTCTTC. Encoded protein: CASSNSGGNEQFF.

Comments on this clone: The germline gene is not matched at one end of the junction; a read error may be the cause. In nucleotides, the CDR3 is TGTGCCGGCAGCCAAGCATCTGGAACAATTCGCCAAGAGACCCAGTACTTC. Translated: CAGSQASGTIRQETQYF. This chain joins TRBV14 and TRBJ2-5; D call uncertain. Germline V gene sequence: CDR1 SGHDN, CDR2 FVKESK. This CDR3 comprises 17 residues.

The CDR3 sequence: CASTRGDFSTDTQYF. As DNA, the CDR3 is TGTGCCAGCACAAGGGGGGACTTCAGCACAGATACGCAGTATTTT. The chain recombines TRBV25-1 with TRBJ2-3; D possibly uses TRBD1 or TRBD2 (6 bases each). Trimming removed 7 bases from V and 0 bases from J, with 14 bases in between. The CDR3 totals 15 residues. The germline gives CDR1 MGHDK, CDR2 SYGVNS.

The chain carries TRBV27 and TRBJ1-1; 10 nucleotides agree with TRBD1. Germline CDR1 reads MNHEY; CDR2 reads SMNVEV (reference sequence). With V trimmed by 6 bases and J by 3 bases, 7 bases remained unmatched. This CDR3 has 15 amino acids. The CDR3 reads CASRRQGAGYTEAFF. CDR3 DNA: TGTGCCAGCAGAAGACAGGGGGCCGGCTACACTGAAGCTTTCTTT.